This T cell receptor (beta chain) was sequenced in a study of regulatory T cells in long-lasting Graves disease. Germline CDR1 and CDR2: MGHRA and YSYEKL. The CDR3 loop spans 15 amino acids. Losses at the gene ends were 2 bases for V and 3 bases for J; bases not matched to a gene: 4. Investigators prepared the TCR beta libraries by applying iRepertoire HTBI primers and Arm-PCR of CDR3 regions. How the authors handled the data: Some 60 TRBV and 12 to 15 TRBJ segments were identified across samples. One entry per CDR3 protein results from TCRdb running MiXCR on the multiplex PCR reads. The V and J calls follow TCRdb's processing rather than the paper's. The repertoire includes 250,000 to 300,000 distinct CDR3 sequences, around 23% of them detected once, and approximately 60% sits in the top ten. This clonotype came up a few times. The time point denotes: persistent/refractory GD, antithyroid drugs over 5 years with positive TRAb. The TCR library was made from RNA extracted from PBMCs.

The material sequenced was peripheral blood mononuclear cells (PBMCs), taken when the disease was refractory, from a patient treated with antithyroid drugs. This TCR was sampled from a female donor with Graves disease. This chain connects TRBV4-1 to TRBJ2-5; TRBD2 agrees at 9 bases. The CDR3 loop is CASSQTGLAEETQYF. The CDR3 nucleotides are TGCGCCAGCAGCCAAACGGGACTAGCCGAAGAGACCCAGTACTTC.